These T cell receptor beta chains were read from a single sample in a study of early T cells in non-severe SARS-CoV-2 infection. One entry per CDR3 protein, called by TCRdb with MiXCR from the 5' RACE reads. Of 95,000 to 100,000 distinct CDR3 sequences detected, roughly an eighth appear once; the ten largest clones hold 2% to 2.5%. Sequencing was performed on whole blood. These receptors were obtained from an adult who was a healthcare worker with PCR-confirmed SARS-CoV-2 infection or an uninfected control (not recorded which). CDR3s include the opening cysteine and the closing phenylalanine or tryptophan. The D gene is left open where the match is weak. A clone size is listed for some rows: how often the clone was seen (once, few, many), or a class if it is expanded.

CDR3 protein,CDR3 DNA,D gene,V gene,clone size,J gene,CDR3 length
CASSLVWWGTEAFF,TGTGCCAGCAGCTTAGTTTGGTGGGGAACTGAAGCTTTCTTT,-,TRBV11-2,many,TRBJ1-1,14
CASRDRDRMNTEAFF,TGTGCCAGCAGGGACCGGGACAGAATGAACACTGAAGCTTTCTTT,TRBD1,TRBV28,many,TRBJ1-1,15
CASSRLRTGGEKLFF,TGCGCCAGCAGCCGTCTAAGGACAGGGGGTGAAAAACTGTTTTTT,TRBD1,TRBV5-1,many,TRBJ1-4,15
CATSTGGPQRNTQYF,TGTGCCACCAGCACTGGAGGGCCCCAAAGGAATACGCAGTATTTT,-,TRBV15,once,TRBJ2-3,15
CASSYTRDSYEQYF,TGTGCCAGCAGCTACACTAGGGACTCCTACGAGCAGTACTTC,-,TRBV5-5,many,TRBJ2-7,14
CASSPGWQALTDTQYF,TGTGCCAGCAGCCCTGGGTGGCAGGCCCTCACAGATACGCAGTATTTT,-,TRBV11-2,few,TRBJ2-3,16
CASSLDRGRPADTQYF,TGTGCCAGCAGTCTTGACAGGGGGCGTCCAGCAGATACGCAGTATTTT,TRBD1,TRBV28,many,TRBJ2-3,16
CATSRDPSGGAYNEQFF,TGTGCCACCAGCAGAGATCCTAGCGGGGGGGCGTACAATGAGCAGTTCTTC,TRBD2,TRBV15,few,TRBJ2-1,17
CSAGGGSVPSYNEQFF,TGCAGTGCTGGGGGGGGCAGCGTTCCGTCCTACAATGAGCAGTTCTTC,-,TRBV20-1,few,TRBJ2-1,16
CASSRVNRYEQYF,TGTGCCAGCAGTCGGGTAAACCGCTACGAGCAGTACTTC,-,TRBV12-3/TRBV12-4,few,TRBJ2-7,13
CASSGHEGYQPQHF,TGTGCCAGTAGTGGTCACGAGGGGTATCAGCCCCAGCATTTT,-,TRBV19,few,TRBJ1-5,14
CSVPLTRQDTQYF,TGCAGCGTCCCTCTCACTCGACAAGATACGCAGTATTTT,-,TRBV29-1,-,TRBJ2-3,13
CASSPPGGLSGNTIYF,TGTGCCAGCAGTCCCCCAGGGGGTCTCTCTGGAAACACCATATATTTT,TRBD1,TRBV28,few,TRBJ1-3,16
CASSLAGTDGELFF,TGTGCCAGCAGCTTAGCGGGGACAGACGGGGAGCTGTTTTTT,TRBD1,TRBV7-9,few,TRBJ2-2,14
CASSPGIGYSGNTIYF,TGTGCCAGCAGCCCCGGCATTGGGTACTCTGGAAACACCATATATTTT,-,TRBV2,many,TRBJ1-3,16